This T cell receptor beta chain was retrieved from a study of human T cells and chemical hapten exposure. Study-wide context: DPC at 2% was the sensitizing agent, placed on 2 cm by 2 cm of upper inner arm skin. Overall study findings and caveats: Expanded TCRs clustered into significantly more large CDR3 similarity groups than controls, the analysis revealed.

The time point was: patch test 3, about 24 weeks after DPC sensitization. Documented treatment: therapeutic diphenylcyclopropenone sensitization with weekly scalp DPC. Unique molecular identifiers were attached to individual cDNA molecules within the library. TCRdb passed the RACE reads through MiXCR, listing each CDR3 protein once. The data show roughly 60,000 distinct CDR3 sequences, 9.5% to 15% seen once. This CDR3 region has 15 residues. The V and J ends lost 0 bases and 3 bases, in that order; junction bases with no gene match: 4. The V gene's germline CDR1 is DFQATT and CDR2 SNEGSKA (reference sequence). In its sample, this clonotype was seen many times. Its antigen is unknown.

This chain connects TRBV20-1 to TRBJ2-2; 7 bases fit TRBD1. Specimen: whole blood, collected in connection with sensitization to the hapten diphenylcyclopropenone (DPC). The TCR sequence derives from a man aged 25 to 45 with alopecia areata. Some clones in this sample may be carry-over from other donors' samples. In DNA, the CDR3 is TGCAGTGCTAGAGACACAGGGGCTGACACCGGGGAGCTGTTTTTT. Translation gives CSARDTGADTGELFF.